Listed here are 11 T cell receptor beta chains from one sample, sequenced in a study of spatial heterogeneity in lung cancer. Study outcomes and limitations: Counts that tracked tumor mutation counts were those of expanded intratumoral alpha and beta TCRs.

Their cognate antigens are unknown. The sample's time point: sample taken at primary tumor resection. TCRdb re-called the 5' RACE reads with MiXCR, one entry per CDR3 protein. The sample carries roughly 18,000 distinct CDR3 sequences, 9.5% to 10% recorded once. The sequences come from lung tumor tissue, collected at surgery. Receptor source: a female donor with early-stage non-small cell lung cancer.

Only a few counts were recorded for this clonotype. This beta chain lies outside the target of a library built for alpha chains; its clone size means little. The chain uses TRBV10-3 and TRBJ2-7; 7 bases match TRBD2. Germline V gene sequence: CDR1 ENHRY, CDR2 SYGVKD. V dropped 2 bases and J dropped 6; count of bases not matched to a gene: 16. CDR3 size: 17 residues. CDR3 in DNA: TGTGCCATCAGTGAGCAAGCGGGGCGCTCCCTCTCTGTCGAGCAGTACTTC. This translates into CAISEQAGRSLSVEQYF.

Turning to this clonotype: This beta chain is an off-target read within a library intended for alpha chains, so its frequency means little. The V and J genes are TRBV10-3 and TRBJ2-7, with 10 bases fitting TRBD1. Germline V gene data show CDR1 as ENHRY and CDR2 as SYGVKD. V was pared by 6 bases and J by 5 bases, with 4 bases of the junction left unmatched. CDR3 size: 13 residues. CDR3 sequence (DNA): TGTGCCATCAGGGGACAGGGGTCCCACGAGCAGTACTTC. It yields the protein CAIRGQGSHEQYF.

With regard to this clonotype: This beta chain came through as a stray read in a library set up for alpha chains, and its size says little. This chain uses TRBV5-1 with TRBJ1-2; TRBD1 matches 9 bases. J lost 2 bases, V lost 4 bases, and 3 bases had no gene match. CDR1 is SGHRS, CDR2 YFSETQ, per germline. The CDR3 is 14 residues long. This CDR3 is CASSHGQGNYGYTF. CDR3 coding DNA: TGCGCCAGCAGCCACGGACAGGGGAACTATGGCTACACCTTC.

This clonotype was seen only a few times. A library prepared for alpha chains yielded this beta chain as an off-target read; its size is of little meaning. V is TRBV30 and J is TRBJ2-7; the match to TRBD1 covers 9 bases. V was clipped by 6 bases and J by 3 bases; unmatched bases: 6. Per germline, CDR1 GTSNPN and CDR2 SVGIG (reference sequence). The CDR3 totals 13 residues. The CDR3 region has the DNA TGTGCCTGCTACGGACAGGGGAGCTACGAGCAGTACTTC. Translating gives CACYGQGSYEQYF.

This clonotype was counted many times. A library prepared for alpha chains yielded this beta chain as an off-target read; its size is of little meaning. This chain links TRBV7-8 with TRBJ2-3, with TRBD1 matching 7 bases. Trimming cost V 5 bases and J 2 bases; bases outside gene matches: 7. From germline, CDR1 is SGHVS and CDR2 FQNEAQ. CDR3 length: 15 residues. The CDR3 DNA follows: TGTGCCAGCAGCCCAGAGACAGGGAACACAGATACGCAGTATTTT. It translates to CASSPETGNTDTQYF. Filled out from reference TRBV7-8 and TRBJ2-3, the complete variable domain reads GAGVSQSPRYKVAKRGQDVALRCDPISGHVSLFWYQQALGQGPEFLTYFQNEAQLDKSGLPSDRFFAERPEGSVSTLKIQRTQQEDSAVYLCASSPETGNTDTQYFGPGTRLTVL.

In its sample, this clonotype was seen many times. This beta chain is an unintended read in a library built for alpha chains; its size means little. The gene calls are TRBV7-2 and TRBJ2-5; 10 nucleotides line up with TRBD2. The V gene's germline CDR1 is SGHTA and CDR2 FQGNSA. CDR3 length: 17 amino acids. Trimming removed 1 base from V and 2 bases from J; junction bases left unmatched: 7. The CDR3 is CASSLVGLARGQETQYF. CDR3 in DNA: TGTGCCAGCAGCTTAGTGGGACTAGCGAGGGGACAAGAGACCCAGTACTTC.

This clonotype was recorded many times. Little can be read into the size of this beta chain, an off-target read in a library designed for alpha chains. The chain carries TRBV24-1 and TRBJ2-2, with D perhaps TRBD1 or TRBD2 (5 bases each). Deletions cut 9 bases from V and 0 bases from J, with 10 bases between. This CDR3 has 14 residues. Germline values: CDR1 KGHDR, CDR2 SFDVKD. The DNA for the CDR3 is TGTGCCACCGGAGGACACCCGAACACCGGGGAGCTGTTTTTT. This codes for CATGGHPNTGELFF.

In its sample, this clonotype was seen many times. This beta chain is an off-target read within a library intended for alpha chains, so its frequency means little. The gene calls are TRBV7-9 and TRBJ1-1; perhaps TRBD1 as D (5 bases). Germline V gene sequence: CDR1 SEHNR, CDR2 FQNEAQ (reference sequence). V was cut by 5 bases and J by 4 bases, with 17 bases left in between. The CDR3 runs to 15 residues. The CDR3 is CASSPRVGGTTEAFF. The CDR3 DNA follows: TGTGCCAGCAGCCCAAGGGTCGGGGGGACCACTGAAGCTTTCTTT. The variable domain in full, completed from reference TRBV7-9 and TRBJ1-1, reads DTGVSQNPRHKITKRGQNVTFRCDPISEHNRLYWYRQTLGQGPEFLTYFQNEAQLEKSRLLSDRFSAERPKGSFSTLEIQRTEQGDSAMYLCASSPRVGGTTEAFFGQGTRLTVV.

On this clonotype: The size of this beta chain means little, since it is a stray read in a library made for alpha chains. V gene TRBV7-2 combines with J gene TRBJ2-5; 12 bases line up with TRBD2. J lost 4 bases, V lost 6 bases, and 3 bases had no gene match. This CDR3 has 14 amino acids. CDR1 and CDR2 from the germline V gene are SGHTA and FQGNSA. In DNA form, the CDR3 reads TGTGCCAGCAGGCTAGCGGGGGGGCCAGAGACCCAGTACTTC. Translating gives CASRLAGGPETQYF. The complete variable domain, with remaining parts taken from reference TRBV7-2 and TRBJ2-5, reads GAGVSQSPSNKVTEKGKDVELRCDPISGHTALYWYRQSLGQGLEFLIYFQGNSAPDKSGLPSDRFSAERTGGSVSTLTIQRTQQEDSAVYLCASRLAGGPETQYFGPGTRLLVL.

There are many counts of this clonotype. This beta chain slipped into a library made for alpha chains as a stray read, so its size is not meaningful. The chain carries TRBV15 and TRBJ1-5; 7 nucleotides align to TRBD1. The V segment lost 0 bases and the J segment 7 bases; nucleotides outside the gene matches: 12. Per the germline V gene, CDR1 is LNHNV and CDR2 is YYDKDF (reference sequence). The CDR3 has 17 amino acids. CDR3 coding DNA: TGTGCCACCAGCAGAGAATATGCAGGGGGGCGATTGCAGCCCCAGCATTTT. This encodes CATSREYAGGRLQPQHF.

This clonotype was seen at least ten times. This beta chain is a stray read from a library made for alpha chains; its abundance is not meaningful. This chain links TRBV5-4 with TRBJ1-1, with 7 positions matching TRBD1. Germline V gene data show CDR1 as SGHNT and CDR2 as YYREEE (reference sequence). This CDR3 is built from 14 residues. Trimming cost V 4 bases and J 2 bases; bases outside gene matches: 5. DNA for the CDR3: TGTGCCAGCAGCCGAGGACAGGCCAACACTGAAGCTTTCTTT. It is translated as CASSRGQANTEAFF.